The 23 T cell receptor beta chains in this list originate from one sample, sequenced in a study of shared clonotypes between healthy human individuals. Profiling relied on immunoSEQ multiplex PCR, and the TCRdb table lists in-frame clones only, not all of them. This table has approximately 2.4 million clones, approximately 94% appearing once. Sequenced input: naive CD4+ T cells sorted from blood. The subset here: CD45RA+ positively selected. These receptor sequences come from a young man in good health.

V is TRBV6-1 and J is TRBJ2-5; maybe TRBD1 (6 bases). This CDR3 contains 14 residues. Germline CDR1 and CDR2: MNHNS and SASEGT. Trimming removed 6 bases from V and 3 bases from J, with 14 bases in between. CDR3 in amino acids: CASRATGSKETQYF. The CDR3 bases are TGTGCCAGCAGAGCTACAGGGTCCAAAGAGACCCAGTACTTC.

CDR3 protein: CASSLLNDGNSPLHF. CDR3 coding DNA: TGTGCCAGCAGTTTGCTGAATGACGGGAATTCACCCCTCCACTTT. The rearrangement joins TRBV27 to TRBJ1-6; the D is unclear. The germline V and J ends were trimmed by 3 bases and 7 bases, with 13 bases remaining between them. The germline V gene has CDR1 MNHEY and CDR2 SMNVEV (reference sequence). The length of the CDR3 is 15 residues.

The count of this clone is one. Other DNA variants within this sample encode the same CDR3. The chain combines TRBV19 with TRBJ1-5; TRBD1 matches 9 bases. CDR1 LNHDA and CDR2 SQIVND come from the germline V gene (reference sequence). V trimming: 3 bases; J trimming: 6 bases; junction bases outside the gene matches: 6. This CDR3 spans 15 amino acids. The CDR3 DNA reads TGTGCCAGTAGTATCGGGGGGACAGGGACTCAGCCCCAGCATTTT. This codes for CASSIGGTGTQPQHF. The full variable domain, completed using reference TRBV19 and TRBJ1-5, is DGGITQSPKYLFRKEGQNVTLSCEQNLNHDAMYWYRQDPGQGLRLIYYSQIVNDFQKGDIAEGYSVSREKKESFPLTVTSAQKNPTAFYLCASSIGGTGTQPQHFGDGTRLSIL.

The rearrangement links TRBV28 to TRBJ1-2; perhaps TRBD1 as D (6 bases). The V end lost 5 bases, the J end lost 0 bases, and 13 bases lay between the germline ends. The CDR3 is 15 residues long. From germline, CDR1 is MDHEN and CDR2 SYDVKM. CDR3 in amino acids: CASSPNRVANYGYTF. DNA for the CDR3: TGTGCCAGCAGTCCAAACAGGGTGGCTAACTATGGCTACACCTTC.

The rearrangement links TRBV11-2 to TRBJ2-7; 8 bases fit TRBD1. This CDR3 is built from 12 residues. The germline gives CDR1 SGHAT, CDR2 FQNNGV. J gave up 13 bases and V 4 bases, and 9 bases lay outside the gene matches. CDR3 region: CASSSSSGTGYF. The CDR3 bases are TGTGCCAGCAGCTCGTCCTCCGGGACAGGTTACTTC.

This chain connects TRBV28 to TRBJ2-7; D could derive from TRBD1 or TRBD2 (5 bases each). V was cut by 7 bases and J by 2 bases, with 15 bases left in between. The germline V gene encodes CDR1 MDHEN and CDR2 SYDVKM. The CDR3 has 14 residues. CDR3 residues: CASTPGAGPYEQYF. CDR3 bases: TGTGCCAGCACCCCTGGGGCGGGCCCCTACGAGCAGTACTTC.

V gene TRBV5-4 combines with J gene TRBJ2-7, with TRBD1 as a possible D gene (5 bases). The germline gives CDR1 SGHNT, CDR2 YYREEE (reference sequence). CDR3 length: 14 amino acids. V lost 4 bases and J lost 2, with 13 bases in between. The CDR3 DNA sequence: TGTGCCAGCAGCCCGGGTGACAGAGCCTACGAGCAGTACTTC. Encoded protein: CASSPGDRAYEQYF.

V is TRBV30 and J is TRBJ2-2; D perhaps matches TRBD1 (6 bases). Germline-derived CDR1 and CDR2 are GTSNPN and SVGIG (reference sequence). CDR3 length: 14 amino acids. Deletions cut 3 bases from V and 3 bases from J, with 11 bases between. Here the CDR3 DNA reads TGTGCCTGGAGCAGGGGATTCCACACCGGGGAGCTGTTTTTT. Amino acids: CAWSRGFHTGELFF. Full variable domain (remainder filled in from reference TRBV30 and TRBJ2-2): SQTIHQWPATLVQPVGSPLSLECTVEGTSNPNLYWYRQAAGRGLQLLFYSVGIGQISSEVPQNLSASRPQDRQFILSSKKLLLSDSGFYLCAWSRGFHTGELFFGEGSRLTVL.

V gene TRBV6-1 combines with J gene TRBJ1-5; maybe TRBD1 (5 bases). Germline CDR1 reads MNHNS; CDR2 reads SASEGT. The CDR3 is 14 residues long. V lost 6 bases, J lost 1 base, and 10 bases lay in between. The CDR3 DNA reads TGTGCCAGCAGGGAGGGGTTAAGCAATCAGCCCCAGCATTTT. Translation gives CASREGLSNQPQHF.

The chain links TRBV6-5 to TRBJ2-1, with D perhaps matching TRBD2 (5 bases). The V and J ends lost 0 bases and 6 bases respectively, with 12 bases between them. CDR3 length: 15 amino acids. The V gene's germline CDR1 is MNHEY and CDR2 SVGAGI. Written as DNA, the CDR3 is TGTGCCAGCAGTTACTCCCCACTAGAAGGCAATGAGCAGTTCTTC. This gives the protein CASSYSPLEGNEQFF.

The rearrangement joins TRBV7-2 to TRBJ2-5; a weak D match, TRBD2 (5 bases). Between the trimmed V and J ends, which lost 1 base and 5 bases, there was a span of 11 bases. CDR1 is SGHTA, CDR2 FQGNSA, per germline. The length of the CDR3 is 14 residues. CDR3 bases: TGTGCCAGCAGCTTAGGCGGGCCCGGGGAGACCCAGTACTTC. Its protein product is CASSLGGPGETQYF.

The chain joins TRBV4-2 to TRBJ2-7, with D unresolved. Germline CDR1 is LGHNA and CDR2 is YNFKEQ. Trimming stripped 0 bases from V and 6 bases from J, with 9 bases between. CDR3 size: 13 residues. As DNA, the CDR3 is TGTGCCAGCAGCCAAGATAGTGGGCTCGAGCAGTACTTC. This sequence encodes CASSQDSGLEQYF.

The chain combines TRBV9 with TRBJ2-3, with TRBD1 as a possible D gene (6 bases). CDR1 and CDR2 (germline): SGDLS, YYNGEE. V was clipped by 0 bases and J by 2 bases, with 13 bases between them. CDR3 length equals 16 residues. CDR3 in DNA: TGTGCCAGCAGCGTAGCCTCGACAGGTTACACAGATACGCAGTATTTT. Translated, it gives CASSVASTGYTDTQYF.

Points on this clone: Other DNA sequences in the same sample also yield this CDR3. This rearrangement joins TRBV5-1 to TRBJ2-3, with TRBD1 identical over 7 bases. The CDR3 sequence is 16 residues long. Germline CDR1 reads SGHRS; CDR2 reads YFSETQ. Germline trimming cut 4 bases from V and 1 base from J; bases unmatched to any gene: 9. The CDR3 loop is CASSPRQGAGTDTQYF. The CDR3 bases are TGCGCCAGCAGCCCACGACAGGGAGCGGGCACAGATACGCAGTATTTT.

The CDR3 region has the DNA TGTGCCAGCAGCCCCGGACTAGCGGGAGTTGAAGAGACCCAGTACTTC. Residues: CASSPGLAGVEETQYF. The gene calls are TRBV13 and TRBJ2-5, with 13 bases matching TRBD2. This CDR3 is built from 16 residues. Germline V CDR1 and CDR2: PRHDT, FYEKMQ (reference sequence). The junction had 6 bases not matched to a gene; V was cut back by 5 bases and J by 3 bases.

This clone was counted a few times. Other DNA sequences in the same sample also yield this CDR3. This sequence joins TRBV9 and TRBJ2-1, with D perhaps matching TRBD1 (6 bases). The germline V gene has CDR1 SGDLS and CDR2 YYNGEE. V shed 1 base and J shed 0 bases, with 8 bases lying between them. The CDR3 is made up of 15 amino acids. The CDR3 sequence: CASSVTGSSYNEQFF. CDR3 bases: TGTGCCAGCAGCGTAACAGGGAGCTCCTACAATGAGCAGTTCTTC.

V and J are TRBV6-5 and TRBJ1-2; D is possibly TRBD1 (6 bases). The CDR3 runs to 15 residues. Germline CDR1 and CDR2: MNHEY and SVGAGI. Trimming left V 2 bases short and J 7 bases short, with 17 bases between. CDR3 bases: TGTGCCAGCAGTTACATACAGGGTCGTTTCGCTGGCTACACCTTC. Protein product: CASSYIQGRFAGYTF.

This chain links TRBV5-4 with TRBJ2-1; TRBD1 aligns across 7 bases. From germline, CDR1 is SGHNT and CDR2 YYREEE (reference sequence). Germline trimming cut 0 bases from V and 10 bases from J; bases unmatched to any gene: 4. CDR3 length equals 13 residues. The CDR3 nucleotides are TGTGCCAGCAGCTTGGTCGGGACAGACGAGCAGTTCTTC. It codes for CASSLVGTDEQFF.

This clone was counted only a few times. This sample also contains other DNA sequences that code for the same CDR3. The CDR3 sequence is CASSSQGNTEAFF. DNA for the CDR3: TGTGCCAGCAGTTCACAGGGGAACACTGAAGCTTTCTTT. The chain has TRBV2 and TRBJ1-1, with D perhaps matching TRBD1 (6 bases). Germline V CDR1 and CDR2: SNHLY, FYNNEI. V was shortened by 5 bases and J by 1 base, with 8 bases between the two germline ends. The CDR3 runs to 13 residues. Combining the CDR3 with reference TRBV2 and TRBJ1-1 gives the whole variable domain EPEVTQTPSHQVTQMGQEVILRCVPISNHLYFYWYRQILGQKVEFLVSFYNNEISEKSEIFDDQFSVERPDGSNFTLKIRSTKLEDSAMYFCASSSQGNTEAFFGQGTRLTVV.

Comments on this clone: The sample carries other DNA sequences with the same CDR3. The gene calls are TRBV28 and TRBJ2-5; no reliable D call. Trimming cost V 6 bases and J 5 bases, with 7 bases left between them. CDR3 length: 11 residues. CDR1 and CDR2 from the germline V gene are MDHEN and SYDVKM. The CDR3 sequence: CASSLIETQYF. The CDR3 coding sequence is TGTGCCAGCAGCCTCATCGAGACCCAGTACTTC.

J is TRBJ2-1 and V is TRBV19; weak D call: TRBD1 (7 bases). The CDR3 loop spans 15 amino acids. From germline, CDR1 is LNHDA and CDR2 SQIVND (reference sequence). The V and J ends lost 3 bases and 4 bases respectively, with 13 bases between them. The CDR3 DNA is TGTGCCAGTAGTATTGCGGCAGGGGGGTACAATGAGCAGTTCTTC. Translating gives CASSIAAGGYNEQFF. Full variable domain (missing parts from reference TRBV19 and TRBJ2-1): DGGITQSPKYLFRKEGQNVTLSCEQNLNHDAMYWYRQDPGQGLRLIYYSQIVNDFQKGDIAEGYSVSREKKESFPLTVTSAQKNPTAFYLCASSIAAGGYNEQFFGPGTRLTVL.

The chain links TRBV10-3 to TRBJ2-7, with a possible D match to TRBD1 (6 bases). CDR1 and CDR2 from the germline V gene are ENHRY and SYGVKD. CDR3 length: 14 amino acids. Trimming pared 5 bases from V and 6 bases from J, leaving 17 bases between. DNA of the CDR3: TGTGCCATCAGTAAGGACAGACTCTTGCGCGAGCAGTACTTC. This sequence encodes CAISKDRLLREQYF.

The chain has TRBV9 and TRBJ2-1; 7 nucleotides line up with TRBD2. The germline CDR1 and CDR2 sequences are SGDLS and YYNGEE. The J segment lost 7 bases and the V segment lost 2 bases, leaving 12 bases of the junction unmatched. The CDR3 contains 16 residues. The CDR3 is CASSVSRGGGPNEQFF. Here the CDR3 DNA reads TGTGCCAGCAGCGTCTCTCGTGGGGGAGGGCCTAATGAGCAGTTCTTC.